Following are 8 T cell receptor beta chains from one sample sequenced in a study of blood T cell repertoires in COVID-19. Sequenced by immunoSEQ multiplex PCR; TCRdb stores in-frame clones only, minus some. This sample has a few hundred thousand clones, with 88% found just once. The sample comprised peripheral blood. These TCRs come from a man aged 18 to 30 with active or convalescent COVID-19.

V gene TRBV27 combines with J gene TRBJ2-6; 10 nucleotides agree with TRBD1. V lost 0 bases to trimming and J lost 2 bases; unmatched junction nucleotides: 4. Germline CDR1 reads MNHEY; CDR2 reads SMNVEV (reference sequence). There are 18 residues in the CDR3. In nucleotides, the CDR3 is TGTGCCAGCAGTTTATCGGGGACAGGGGTCCCTGGGGCCAACGTCCTGACTTTC. It encodes CASSLSGTGVPGANVLTF. Combining the CDR3 with reference TRBV27 and TRBJ2-6 gives the whole variable domain EAQVTQNPRYLITVTGKKLTVTCSQNMNHEYMSWYRQDPGLGLRQIYYSMNVEVTDKGDVPEGYKVSRKEKRNFPLILESPSPNQTSLYFCASSLSGTGVPGANVLTFGAGSRLTVL.

V and J are TRBV29-1 and TRBJ1-2; 7 nucleotides agree with TRBD1. CDR3 size: 14 residues. In germline, CDR1 is SQVTM, CDR2 ANQGSEA. Trimming took 6 bases from V and 7 from J; bases not matched to a gene: 14. The CDR3 loop is CSVGPEEGAAGYTF. DNA of the CDR3: TGCAGCGTGGGCCCCGAGGAGGGGGCTGCTGGCTACACCTTC.

The chain is built from TRBV6-5 and TRBJ1-2; tentative D call: TRBD1 (6 bases). The germline V gene encodes CDR1 MNHEY and CDR2 SVGAGI. The CDR3 consists of 14 residues. Trimming removed 8 bases from V and 7 bases from J, with 20 bases in between. CDR3 nucleotide sequence: TGTGCCAGCCTCCAGACAGGCTTCATGGGTGGCTACACCTTC. It is translated as CASLQTGFMGGYTF.

This clone was observed once. The J gene is TRBJ2-3, the V gene TRBV27; D is possibly TRBD1 (6 bases). The CDR3 totals 13 residues. The V gene lost 5 bases and the J gene lost 5 bases, with 11 bases spanning the gap. The V gene's germline CDR1 is MNHEY and CDR2 SMNVEV (reference sequence). CDR3 residues: CASSKLGGDTQYF. The CDR3, as DNA: TGTGCCAGCAGTAAACTAGGGGGAGATACGCAGTATTTT.

V usage is TRBV27 and J usage is TRBJ2-2; 7 nucleotides match TRBD1. The CDR3 totals 15 residues. V dropped 5 bases and J dropped 6; count of bases not matched to a gene: 9. In germline, CDR1 is MNHEY, CDR2 SMNVEV (reference sequence). CDR3: CASSNPGQFPGELFF. The CDR3 bases are TGTGCCAGCAGTAACCCGGGACAGTTCCCCGGGGAGCTGTTTTTT.

The V gene is TRBV6-5, the J gene TRBJ1-2, with 9 bases identical to TRBD1. J lost 7 bases, V lost 8 bases, and 14 bases had no gene match. This CDR3 comprises 15 residues. CDR1 is MNHEY, CDR2 SVGAGI, per germline. CDR3 protein: CASLAPGQGLGGYTF. CDR3 DNA: TGTGCCAGCCTTGCTCCGGGACAGGGATTGGGTGGCTACACCTTC.

The chain combines TRBV19 with TRBJ1-1; weak D call: TRBD1 (6 bases). Trimming cost V 10 bases and J 1 base, with 10 bases left between them. CDR1 is LNHDA and CDR2 is SQIVND in the germline V gene (reference sequence). The CDR3 covers 12 residues. In nucleotides, the CDR3 is TGTGCCACCATGGACAGGAACACTGAAGCTTTCTTT. Its protein product is CATMDRNTEAFF. Using reference TRBV19 and TRBJ1-1 for the parts outside the CDR3, the full variable domain is DGGITQSPKYLFRKEGQNVTLSCEQNLNHDAMYWYRQDPGQGLRLIYYSQIVNDFQKGDIAEGYSVSREKKESFPLTVTSAQKNPTAFYLCATMDRNTEAFFGQGTRLTVV.

The rearrangement uses TRBV9 and TRBJ1-2, with D perhaps matching TRBD1 (5 bases). The length of the CDR3 is 13 residues. Germline V gives CDR1 SGDLS, CDR2 YYNGEE. V gave up 1 base and J gave up 8 bases, with 12 bases separating them. The CDR3 coding sequence is TGTGCCAGCAGCGTATCGGGACTTGCGGGCTACACCTTC. The encoded protein is CASSVSGLAGYTF.